The T cell receptor (beta chain) under discussion was sequenced for a study of shared clonotypes between healthy human individuals. Study-level findings and limits: How much donors shared clonotypes was expected to be affected by sequencing depth. All-four-donor shared clonotypes had higher generation probabilities than non-shared clonotypes did.

Sequencing was performed with immunoSEQ multiplex PCR; in TCRdb, only in-frame clones are kept and a portion is missing. The sample holds about 530,000 clones, less than 96% seen once. Turning to this clone: The antigen is not known.

This clonotype was obtained from a woman in her thirties in good health. Sequencing was done on a sample of naive CD4+ T cells sorted from blood. Indicated subset: CD45RA+ positively selected.

CDR3 residues: CSVAGVNEKLFF. CDR3 in DNA: TGCAGCGTTGCAGGGGTTAATGAAAAACTGTTTTTT. V is TRBV29-1 and J is TRBJ1-4; tentatively, D is TRBD1 (6 bases). The CDR3 sequence is 12 residues long. Germline CDR1 SQVTM, CDR2 ANQGSEA. The V end was cut by 4 bases, the J end by 4 bases, with 7 bases between.